This T cell receptor beta chain was identified in a study of metastatic and nonmetastatic thyroid tumors. Study in general: A comparison of repertoires was made across blood and tumor or nodule tissue from malignant and benign thyroid patients.

Original analysis: Between-group CDR3 differences, defined by clinicopathological status, yielded a distant-metastasis classifier for papillary thyroid cancer. Through MiXCR, TCRdb re-clonotyped the PCR reads. The V and J calls follow TCRdb's processing rather than the paper's. The table records tens of thousands of clones, about a quarter of them present only once. The CDR3 sequence is 19 residues long. Looked up from germline, CDR1 is SGHVT and CDR2 is SQSDAQ. Trimming cost V 1 base and J 1 base; bases outside gene matches: 12. This clone was counted ten times or more. As yet, its antigen is unknown. General observations from the study: It was reported that TCR beta diversity was significantly higher in malignant thyroid tumors than benign nodules, in blood and tumor.

Every patient was untreated before thyroid surgery. This receptor was taken from a female donor with papillary thyroid cancer or a benign thyroid nodule (not recorded which). Some clones in this sample may be carry-over from other donors' samples. The rearrangement joins TRBV7-4 to TRBJ2-3, with 9 bases matching TRBD2. Sequencing input: blood. CDR3 sequence: CASSLGGLAGPWGTDTQYF. The DNA for the CDR3 is TGTGCCAGCAGCTTAGGTGGTCTAGCGGGACCCTGGGGCACAGATACGCAGTATTTT. The variable domain in full, with the rest retrieved from reference TRBV7-4 and TRBJ2-3, is GAGVSQSPRYKVAKRGRDVALRCDSISGHVTLYWYRQTLGQGSEVLTYSQSDAQRDKSGRPSGRFSAERPERSVSTLKIQRTEQGDSAVYLCASSLGGLAGPWGTDTQYFGPGTRLTVL.